These T cell receptor beta chains were read from a single sample in a study of beta chain features in type 1 diabetes. Clones were read by immunoSEQ multiplex PCR, and TCRdb kept only the in-frame ones, dropping some. The top ten clones hold 2% to 2.5% of a sample with around 130,000 clones, 15% to 20% of them seen once. Sequencing used central memory CD4+ T cells from blood. The origin of the receptors is a young man with type 1 diabetes. CDR3s include the opening cysteine and the closing phenylalanine or tryptophan. The D gene is left open where the match is weak. For some rows the clone size is stated as once, few or many, or as a class when expanded; others skip it.

J gene	D gene	clone size	V gene	CDR3 DNA	CDR3 protein
TRBJ1-5	NA	few	TRBV10-3	TGTGCCTCCCAGGAGAGGCATAGCAATCAGCCCCAGCATTTT	CASQERHSNQPQHF
TRBJ2-3	NA	NA	TRBV18	TGTGCCAGCTCGCTCAGCACAGATACGCAGTATTTT	CASSLSTDTQYF
TRBJ2-3	TRBD2	NA	TRBV18	TGTGCCAGCTCATTCGGGGGGGCAGCAGATACGCAGTATTTT	CASSFGGAADTQYF
TRBJ2-7	TRBD1	few	TRBV4-2	TGTGCCAGCAGCCAAGGGACAGGGACCTCCTACGAGCAGTACTTC	CASSQGTGTSYEQYF
TRBJ2-5	NA	many	TRBV29-1	TGCAGCGGAAACAGGGCTGGGGAGACCCAGTACTTC	CSGNRAGETQYF
TRBJ2-2	NA	NA	TRBV7-9	TGTGCCAGCATGGACGCGAACACCGGGGAGCTGTTTTTT	CASMDANTGELFF
TRBJ2-1	NA	NA	TRBV5-1	TGCGCCAGCAGCTTGAGGGCAGGGCTCCCCTACAATGAGCAGTTCTTC	CASSLRAGLPYNEQFF
TRBJ2-5	NA	few	TRBV5-1	TGCGCCAGCAGCTTGGGGCAGGGGCAAGAGACCCAGTACTTC	CASSLGQGQETQYF
TRBJ2-1	TRBD1	NA	TRBV28	TGTGCCAGCAGTTACAGACAGGGGTTCTATACTGAGCAGTTCTTC	CASSYRQGFYTEQFF
TRBJ2-1	NA	NA	TRBV11-3	TGTGCCAGCAGCTTCGGGCTCATGAGCTCCTACAATGAGCAGTTCTTC	CASSFGLMSSYNEQFF
TRBJ1-2	TRBD1	few	TRBV5-6	TGTGCCAGCAGCCCACAACAGGGGACCTATGGCTACACCTTC	CASSPQQGTYGYTF
TRBJ2-2	NA	few	TRBV5-1	TGCGCCAGCAGCTCCGTTCTCACGGGTCCCGGGGAGCTGTTTTTT	CASSSVLTGPGELFF
TRBJ1-2	NA	NA	TRBV5-4	TGTGCCAGCAGCTTTAGAGACAGGCGAGCTAACTATGGCTACACCTTC	CASSFRDRRANYGYTF
TRBJ2-7	TRBD2	NA	TRBV10-2	TGCGCCAGCAGTGAGGCGGGGGCGGGGGGCCAAGGCAGGGTCTACGAGCAGTACTTC	CASSEAGAGGQGRVYEQYF
TRBJ2-1	TRBD1	few	TRBV29-1	TGCAGCGTGTCAGGGGGCTCGGAGCATGAGCAGTTCTTC	CSVSGGSEHEQFF
TRBJ1-6	NA	few	TRBV14	TGTGCCAGCAGCCAAGAATGGGGCAATAATTCACCCCTCCACTTT	CASSQEWGNNSPLHF
TRBJ2-7	NA	few	TRBV5-1	TGCGCCAGCAGCTTTAGTGCGGGGGCCGCCTACGAGCAGTACTTC	CASSFSAGAAYEQYF
TRBJ2-7	NA	many	TRBV7-9	TGTGCCAGCAGCTTAGGATCCGGGACGGGATCCTACGAGCAGTACTTC	CASSLGSGTGSYEQYF
TRBJ1-2	NA	NA	TRBV29-1	TGCACCACCGGTGGGCCAACGGCTAACTATGGCTACACCTTC	CTTGGPTANYGYTF
TRBJ1-2	TRBD1	many	TRBV10-3	TGTGCCATCAGTGAAGACAGGGTCTATGGCTACACCTTC	CAISEDRVYGYTF
TRBJ2-4	TRBD1	NA	TRBV7-8	TGTGCCAGCAGCTTTGAACAGGGGGCCATTCAGTACTTC	CASSFEQGAIQYF
TRBJ1-2	TRBD1	few	TRBV30	TGTGCCTGGGGAGGACAGGATTTGGGTAGTTACACCTTC	CAWGGQDLGSYTF
TRBJ2-5	NA	NA	TRBV7-2	TGTGCCAGCAGCGCCAGGGTGTCTGACCAAGAGACCCAGTACTTC	CASSARVSDQETQYF
TRBJ2-7	NA	few	TRBV20-1	TGCAGTGCTAGCGTCTCCTACGAGCAGTACTTC	CSASVSYEQYF
TRBJ2-7	TRBD1	NA	TRBV29-1	TGCAGCGTTTACCCCGGGACAGGGGTCCACGAGCAGTACTTC	CSVYPGTGVHEQYF
TRBJ2-3	NA	few	TRBV19	TGTGCCAGTAGTATAGAGACTAACACAGATACGCAGTATTTT	CASSIETNTDTQYF
TRBJ2-3	TRBD1	many	TRBV4-2	TGTGCCAGCAGGTCGACAGGGAACGGGGATACGCAGTATTTT	CASRSTGNGDTQYF
TRBJ2-1	NA	many	TRBV7-7	TGTGGCTTAACTATCTCTGATGAGCAGTTCTTC	CGLTISDEQFF
TRBJ2-7	NA	few	TRBV7-2	TGTGCCAGCAGCTTAGCTCGGGGGCCCTCCTACGAGCAGTACTTC	CASSLARGPSYEQYF
TRBJ2-1	TRBD1	many	TRBV5-6	TGTGCCAGCAGCCAGGGGACAGGTGCCCTTGTGCAGTTCTTC	CASSQGTGALVQFF
TRBJ1-5	NA	few	TRBV5-8	TGTGCCAGCAGCCTCCGGGCCGGGGGAGGCAATCAGCCCCAGCATTTT	CASSLRAGGGNQPQHF
TRBJ1-6	NA	few	TRBV7-2	TGTGCCAGCAGCTTCGACAGAAGTCCACCCCTCCACTTT	CASSFDRSPPLHF
TRBJ2-1	TRBD1	few	TRBV28	TGTGCCAGCAGTTCCCCCGACAGGGGGCCCTACAATGAGCAGTTCTTC	CASSSPDRGPYNEQFF
TRBJ1-4	NA	few	TRBV7-2	TGTGCCAGCAGCTTAGAGGCCAGTAATGAAAAACTGTTTTTT	CASSLEASNEKLFF
TRBJ1-2	NA	NA	TRBV25-1	TGTGCCAGCAGTGAAGGTCCTCGAGGCTACACCTTC	CASSEGPRGYTF
TRBJ2-2	TRBD1	NA	TRBV5-1	TGCGCCAGCAGCAGAAACCCAGGGGGCAACACCGGGGAGCTGTTTTTT	CASSRNPGGNTGELFF
TRBJ2-5	NA	few	TRBV7-9	TGTGCCAGCAGCGAGCTAGCCCAAGAGACCCAGTACTTC	CASSELAQETQYF
TRBJ1-2	NA	many	TRBV4-3	TGCGCCAGCAGCCAAGAGGCCCGCGAGGGATGGGGCTACACCTTC	CASSQEAREGWGYTF
TRBJ2-5	TRBD2	NA	TRBV9	TGTGCCAGCAGCGTAGGAATAGCGGGCCAAGAGACCCAGTACTTC	CASSVGIAGQETQYF
TRBJ1-6	TRBD1	NA	TRBV9	TGTGCCAGCAGCGTAGCTCCCCAGGGGGGATCAAATAATTCACCCCTCCACTTT	CASSVAPQGGSNNSPLHF
TRBJ2-1	NA	NA	TRBV19	TGTGCCAGTAGTACTTCCGGGCAGAAATACAATGAGCAGTTCTTC	CASSTSGQKYNEQFF
TRBJ1-5	TRBD1	few	TRBV29-1	TGCAGCGTCGCCGGAACCGGGACAGGCAATCAGCCCCAGCATTTT	CSVAGTGTGNQPQHF